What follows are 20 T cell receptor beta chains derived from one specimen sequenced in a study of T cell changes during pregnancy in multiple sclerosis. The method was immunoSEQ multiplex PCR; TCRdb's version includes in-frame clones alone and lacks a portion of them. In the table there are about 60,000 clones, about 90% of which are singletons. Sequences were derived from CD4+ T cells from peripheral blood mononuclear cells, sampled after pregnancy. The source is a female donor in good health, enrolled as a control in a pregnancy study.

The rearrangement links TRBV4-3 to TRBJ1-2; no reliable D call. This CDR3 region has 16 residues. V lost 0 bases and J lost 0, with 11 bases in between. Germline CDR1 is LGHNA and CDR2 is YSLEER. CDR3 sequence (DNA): TGCGCCAGCAGCCAAGATCACGGGGAGACTAACTATGGCTACACCTTC. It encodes CASSQDHGETNYGYTF.

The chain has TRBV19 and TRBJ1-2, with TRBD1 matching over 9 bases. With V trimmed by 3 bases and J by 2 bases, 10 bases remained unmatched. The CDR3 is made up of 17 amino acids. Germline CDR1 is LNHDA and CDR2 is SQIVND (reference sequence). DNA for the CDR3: TGTGCCAGTAGTATCCTCTACCCGGGACAGGGAAACTATGGCTACACCTTC. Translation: CASSILYPGQGNYGYTF.

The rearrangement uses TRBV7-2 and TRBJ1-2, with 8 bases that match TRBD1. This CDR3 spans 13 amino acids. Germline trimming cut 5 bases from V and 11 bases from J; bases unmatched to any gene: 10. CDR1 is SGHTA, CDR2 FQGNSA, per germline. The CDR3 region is CASSQEGTGPYTF. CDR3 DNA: TGTGCCAGCAGCCAGGAGGGGACAGGCCCGTACACCTTC.

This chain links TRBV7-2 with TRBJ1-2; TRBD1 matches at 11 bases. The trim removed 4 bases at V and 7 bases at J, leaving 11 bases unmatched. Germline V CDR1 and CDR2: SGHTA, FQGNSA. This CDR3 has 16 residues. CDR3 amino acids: CASSSLGTGGVVGYTF. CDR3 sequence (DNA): TGTGCCAGCAGCTCTTTAGGGACAGGGGGTGTCGTTGGCTACACCTTC. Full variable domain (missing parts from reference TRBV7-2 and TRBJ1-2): GAGVSQSPSNKVTEKGKDVELRCDPISGHTALYWYRQSLGQGLEFLIYFQGNSAPDKSGLPSDRFSAERTGGSVSTLTIQRTQQEDSAVYLCASSSLGTGGVVGYTFGSGTRLTVV.

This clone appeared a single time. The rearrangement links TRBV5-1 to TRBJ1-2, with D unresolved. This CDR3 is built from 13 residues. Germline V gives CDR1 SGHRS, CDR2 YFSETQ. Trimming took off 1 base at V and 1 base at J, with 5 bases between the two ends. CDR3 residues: CASSLTFNYGYTF. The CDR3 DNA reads TGCGCCAGCAGCTTGACATTTAACTATGGCTACACCTTC.

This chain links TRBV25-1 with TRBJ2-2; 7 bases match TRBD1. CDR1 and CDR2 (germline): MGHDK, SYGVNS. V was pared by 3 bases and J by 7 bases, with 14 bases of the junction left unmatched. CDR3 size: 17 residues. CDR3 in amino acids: CASSDRRTGSASGELFF. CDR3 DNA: TGTGCCAGCAGTGACCGTCGGACAGGTTCGGCCAGCGGGGAGCTGTTTTTT.

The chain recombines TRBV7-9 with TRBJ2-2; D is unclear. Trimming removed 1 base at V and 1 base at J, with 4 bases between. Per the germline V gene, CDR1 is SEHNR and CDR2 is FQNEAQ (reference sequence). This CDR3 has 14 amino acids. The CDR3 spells CASSLGQNTGELFF. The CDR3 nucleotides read TGTGCCAGCAGCTTAGGACAGAACACCGGGGAGCTGTTTTTT.

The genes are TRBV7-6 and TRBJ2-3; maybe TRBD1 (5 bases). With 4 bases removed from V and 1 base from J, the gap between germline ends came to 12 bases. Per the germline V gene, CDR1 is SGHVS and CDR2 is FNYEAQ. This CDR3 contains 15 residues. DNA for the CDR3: TGTGCCAGCAGCTCTTCCCTAGGGGGCACAGATACGCAGTATTTT. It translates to CASSSSLGGTDTQYF.

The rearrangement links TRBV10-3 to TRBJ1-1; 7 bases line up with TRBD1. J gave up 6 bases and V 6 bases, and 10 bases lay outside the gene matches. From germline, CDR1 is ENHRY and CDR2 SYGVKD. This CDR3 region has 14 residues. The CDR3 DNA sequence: TGTGCCATCAGGGAAGCCGACAGGGTTGCTGAAGCTTTCTTT. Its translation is CAIREADRVAEAFF.

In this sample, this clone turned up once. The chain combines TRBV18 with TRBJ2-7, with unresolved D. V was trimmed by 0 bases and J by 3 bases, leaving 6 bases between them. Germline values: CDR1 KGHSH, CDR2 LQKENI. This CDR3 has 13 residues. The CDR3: CASSPPSYYEQYF. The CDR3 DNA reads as TGTGCCAGCTCACCACCGAGTTACTACGAGCAGTACTTC.

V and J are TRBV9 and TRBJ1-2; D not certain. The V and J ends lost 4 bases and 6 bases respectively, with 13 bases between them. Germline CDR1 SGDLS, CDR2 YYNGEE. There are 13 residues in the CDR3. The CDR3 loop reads CASSPRGGNGYTF. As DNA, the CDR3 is TGTGCCAGCAGCCCACGTGGAGGTAATGGCTACACCTTC. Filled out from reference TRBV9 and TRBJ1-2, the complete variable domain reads DSGVTQTPKHLITATGQRVTLRCSPRSGDLSVYWYQQSLDQGLQFLIQYYNGEERAKGNILERFSAQQFPDLHSELNLSSLELGDSALYFCASSPRGGNGYTFGSGTRLTVV.

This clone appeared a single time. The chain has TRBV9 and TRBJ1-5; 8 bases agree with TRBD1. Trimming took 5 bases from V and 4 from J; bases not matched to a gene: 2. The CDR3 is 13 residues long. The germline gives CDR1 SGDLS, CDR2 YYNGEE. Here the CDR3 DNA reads TGTGCCAGCAGTTGGACAGGGAATCAGCCCCAGCATTTT. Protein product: CASSWTGNQPQHF. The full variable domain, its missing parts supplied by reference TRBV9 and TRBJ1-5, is DSGVTQTPKHLITATGQRVTLRCSPRSGDLSVYWYQQSLDQGLQFLIQYYNGEERAKGNILERFSAQQFPDLHSELNLSSLELGDSALYFCASSWTGNQPQHFGDGTRLSIL.

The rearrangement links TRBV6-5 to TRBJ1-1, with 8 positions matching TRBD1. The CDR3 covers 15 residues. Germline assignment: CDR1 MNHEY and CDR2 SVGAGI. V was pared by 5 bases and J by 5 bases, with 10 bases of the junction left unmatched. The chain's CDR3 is CASSPASGGQTEAFF. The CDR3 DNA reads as TGTGCCAGCAGTCCAGCATCAGGGGGCCAGACTGAAGCTTTCTTT.

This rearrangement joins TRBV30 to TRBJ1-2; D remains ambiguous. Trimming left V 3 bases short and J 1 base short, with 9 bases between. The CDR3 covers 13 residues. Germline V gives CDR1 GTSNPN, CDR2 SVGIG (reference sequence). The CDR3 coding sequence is TGTGCCTGGAGCCTCGGTAGTAACTATGGCTACACCTTC. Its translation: CAWSLGSNYGYTF.

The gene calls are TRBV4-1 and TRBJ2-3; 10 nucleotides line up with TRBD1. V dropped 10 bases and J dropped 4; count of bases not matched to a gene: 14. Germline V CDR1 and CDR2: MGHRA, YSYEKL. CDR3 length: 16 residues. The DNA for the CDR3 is TGCGCCACCTCGGGGGGGACAGGGGATCTTGCAGATACGCAGTATTTT. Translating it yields CATSGGTGDLADTQYF.

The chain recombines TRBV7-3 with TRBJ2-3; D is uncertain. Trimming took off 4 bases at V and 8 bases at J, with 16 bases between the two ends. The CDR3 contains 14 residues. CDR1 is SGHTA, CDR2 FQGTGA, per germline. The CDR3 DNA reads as TGTGCCAGCAGCTCGACTGCTGAAATGGGTACGCAGTATTTT. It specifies CASSSTAEMGTQYF.

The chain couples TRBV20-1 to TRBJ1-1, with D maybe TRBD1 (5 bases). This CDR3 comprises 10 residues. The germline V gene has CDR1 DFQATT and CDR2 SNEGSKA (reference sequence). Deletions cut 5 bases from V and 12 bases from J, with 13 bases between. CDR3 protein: CSAENRTPFF. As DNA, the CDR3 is TGCAGTGCTGAAAACAGGACCCCTTTCTTT.

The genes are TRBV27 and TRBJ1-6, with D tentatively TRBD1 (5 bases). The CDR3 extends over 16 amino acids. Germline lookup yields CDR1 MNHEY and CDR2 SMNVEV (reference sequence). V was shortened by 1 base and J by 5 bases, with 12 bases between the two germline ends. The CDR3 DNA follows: TGTGCCAGCAGTTTATTCGGCGACAGTAATAATTCACCCCTCCACTTT. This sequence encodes CASSLFGDSNNSPLHF.

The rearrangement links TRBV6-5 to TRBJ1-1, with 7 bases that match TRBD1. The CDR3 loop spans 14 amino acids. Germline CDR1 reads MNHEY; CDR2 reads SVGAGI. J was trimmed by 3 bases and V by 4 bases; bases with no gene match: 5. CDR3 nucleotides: TGTGCCAGCAGTTCCAACAGGGGATACACTGAAGCTTTCTTT. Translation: CASSSNRGYTEAFF.

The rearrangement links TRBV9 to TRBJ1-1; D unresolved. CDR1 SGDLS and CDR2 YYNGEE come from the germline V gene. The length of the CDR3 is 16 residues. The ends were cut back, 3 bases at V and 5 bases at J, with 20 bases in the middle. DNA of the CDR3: TGTGCCAGCAGCGCCAACCCTCGCCGGGCGGGAACTGAAGCTTTCTTT. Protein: CASSANPRRAGTEAFF.